This T cell receptor (beta chain) was recovered during a study of CD4 T cells in relation to SARS-CoV-2 and coronaviruses. As for the study in general: A couple of subjects were Hispanic; patients were roughly 8 males and a few females.

This clone was counted a single time. The antigen remains unidentified. Profiled with immunoSEQ multiplex PCR; TCRdb holds only in-frame clones, not every one. The table shows tens of thousands of clones, with roughly 80% occurring only once. Study-wide results and caveats: Crossreactivity was assessed only for spike protein, not other viral proteins.

The CDR3 extends over 13 amino acids. The junction had 4 bases not matched to a gene; V was cut back by 4 bases and J by 9 bases. CDR1 is SNHLY, CDR2 FYNNEI, per germline. The chain combines TRBV2 with TRBJ2-1, with 9 bases fitting TRBD2. Sequencing was carried out using memory CD4+ T cells from PBMCs, cultured in vitro. This receptor was taken from an adult with COVID-19. The CDR3 bases are TGTGCCAGCAGTGGAGGACTAGCGCGTGAGCAGTTCTTC. It encodes CASSGGLAREQFF.